This TCR beta chain was captured by sequencing in a study of cytomegalovirus exposure and HLA in healthy donors. In the PCR, 60 Vbeta and 13 Jbeta primers were used. Profiling relied on immunoSEQ multiplex PCR, and the TCRdb table lists in-frame clones only, not all of them. The data hold around 160,000 clones, with approximately 85% observed a single time. This clone was counted once. Its cognate antigen is unknown. The V gene's germline CDR1 is SGDLS and CDR2 YYNGEE. The CDR3 runs to 13 residues. Points from the study as a whole: A later examination showed that TCR association rates differed by HLA locus, with DRB1 most and HLA-C fewest. Follow-up analysis later connected one missense variant in DCLRE1C with trimming of TCR beta V- and J-genes.

The chain carries TRBV9 and TRBJ2-5, with TRBD1 identical over 9 bases. The DNA end lines up better with TRBJ2-7; the J call may be wrong. The sample consisted of PBMCs. This TCR came from a man between 18 and 35 years old in good health and CMV-seropositive. The CDR3 here is CASSLGQGYEQYF. CDR3 DNA sequence: TGTGCCAGCAGCCTGGGACAGGGTTACGAGCAGTACTTC.